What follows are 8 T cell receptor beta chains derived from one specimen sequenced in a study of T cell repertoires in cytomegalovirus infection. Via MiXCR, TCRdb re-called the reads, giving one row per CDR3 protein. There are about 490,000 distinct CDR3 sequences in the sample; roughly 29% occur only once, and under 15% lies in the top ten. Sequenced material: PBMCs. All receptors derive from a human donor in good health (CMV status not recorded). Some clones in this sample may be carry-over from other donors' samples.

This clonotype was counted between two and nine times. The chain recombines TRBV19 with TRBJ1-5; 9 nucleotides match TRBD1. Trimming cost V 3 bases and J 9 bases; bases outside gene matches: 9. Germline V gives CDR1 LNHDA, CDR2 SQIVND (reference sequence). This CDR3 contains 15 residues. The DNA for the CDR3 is TGTGCCAGTAGTATTGTGGGACAGGGTTCGCGGCCCCAGCATTTT. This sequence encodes CASSIVGQGSRPQHF.

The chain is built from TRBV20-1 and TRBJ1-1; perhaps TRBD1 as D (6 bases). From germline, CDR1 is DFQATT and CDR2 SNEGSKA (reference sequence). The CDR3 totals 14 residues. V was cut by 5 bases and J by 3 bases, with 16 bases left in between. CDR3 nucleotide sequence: TGCAGTGCTCTCCTCGGGGGGCTGCACACTGAAGCTTTCTTT. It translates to CSALLGGLHTEAFF.

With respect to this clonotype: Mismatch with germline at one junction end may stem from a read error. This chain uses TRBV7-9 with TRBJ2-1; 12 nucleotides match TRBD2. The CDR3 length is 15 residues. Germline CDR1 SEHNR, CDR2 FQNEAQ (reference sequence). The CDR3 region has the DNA TGTGCCAGCAGCTTAGGACTAGCGGGAGAGCATGAGCAGATCTTC. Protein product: CASSLGLAGEHEQIF.

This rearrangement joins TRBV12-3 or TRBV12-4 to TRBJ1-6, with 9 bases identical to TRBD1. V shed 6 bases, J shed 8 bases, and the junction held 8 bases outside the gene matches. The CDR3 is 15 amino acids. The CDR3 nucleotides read TGTGCCAGCAGCACCTGGGACAGGGATGATTCACCCCTCCACTTT. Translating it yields CASSTWDRDDSPLHF.

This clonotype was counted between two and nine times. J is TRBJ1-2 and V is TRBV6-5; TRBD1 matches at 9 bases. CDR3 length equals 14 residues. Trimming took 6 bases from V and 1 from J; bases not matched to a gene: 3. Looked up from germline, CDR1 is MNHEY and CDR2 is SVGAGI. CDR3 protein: CASSRDRDNYGYTF. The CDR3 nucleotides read TGTGCCAGCAGCCGGGACAGGGATAACTATGGCTACACCTTC.

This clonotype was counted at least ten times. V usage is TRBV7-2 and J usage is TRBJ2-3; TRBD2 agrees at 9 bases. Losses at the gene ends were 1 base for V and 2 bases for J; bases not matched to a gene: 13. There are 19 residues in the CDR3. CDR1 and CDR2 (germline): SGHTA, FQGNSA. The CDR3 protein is CASSLVPSGTGKYTDTQYF. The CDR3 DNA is TGTGCCAGCAGCTTAGTGCCTAGCGGGACCGGGAAATACACAGATACGCAGTATTTT.

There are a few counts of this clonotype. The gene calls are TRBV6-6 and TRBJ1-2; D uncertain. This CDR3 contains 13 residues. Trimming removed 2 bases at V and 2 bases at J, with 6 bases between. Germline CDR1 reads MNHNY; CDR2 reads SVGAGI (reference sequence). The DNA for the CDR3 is TGTGCCAGCAGTTACCTAATGAACTATGGCTACACCTTC. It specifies CASSYLMNYGYTF.

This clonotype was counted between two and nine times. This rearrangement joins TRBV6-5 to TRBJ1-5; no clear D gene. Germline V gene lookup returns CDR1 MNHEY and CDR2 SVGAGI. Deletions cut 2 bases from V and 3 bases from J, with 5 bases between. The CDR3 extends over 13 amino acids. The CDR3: CASSYDNNQPQHF. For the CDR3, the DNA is TGTGCCAGCAGTTACGACAACAATCAGCCCCAGCATTTT.